Given below is one TCR beta chain in context. Here immunoSEQ multiplex PCR was the method, and the copy in TCRdb shows in-frame clones only, minus some. The table has some 290,000 clones, about 86% seen once; the top ten hold roughly 2.9%. The junction had 8 bases not matched to a gene; V was cut back by 4 bases and J by 5 bases. The CDR3 has 17 residues. Germline V gene lookup returns CDR1 LGHNA and CDR2 YSLEER. This entry is derived from a study of blood T cell repertoires in COVID-19. Study at large: Samples taken during acute and convalescent COVID-19 were collected in the United States, Italy and Spain.

J is TRBJ2-5 and V is TRBV4-3; 15 bases line up with TRBD2. Sequencing was performed on peripheral blood. The clonotype was recovered from a woman aged 55-70 years with active or convalescent COVID-19. This chain's CDR3 is CASSPGTSGGRGETQYF. In nucleotides, the CDR3 is TGCGCCAGCAGCCCCGGGACTAGCGGGGGGCGAGGGGAGACCCAGTACTTC.